This T cell receptor (beta chain) was recorded in a study of blood T cell repertoires in COVID-19. Study information: COVID-19 samples collected from the United States, Italy and Spain covered acute and convalescent phases. PBMCs, B-cell-depleted T cells, or T cells were the source of the cDNA or gDNA that made up the material.

Per the original methods: The assay estimated nucleated cells by amplifying reference gene primers. TCRdb's copy holds only in-frame clones and misses some; the assay was immunoSEQ multiplex PCR. That table furnishes V, J and clone size, whereas the DNA furnished D and trimming. Here the sample spans roughly 400,000 clones, under 90% being singletons. Two negative PCRs, clearance, or symptom resolution had been documented for recovered Cohort 3 donors. This clone was seen only once. V shed 3 bases and J shed 3 bases, with 11 bases lying between them. The CDR3 runs to 13 residues. Germline assignment: CDR1 DFQATT and CDR2 SNEGSKA (reference sequence).

Sequences were obtained from PBMCs or T cells enriched from blood (not recorded which). The chain combines TRBV20-1 with TRBJ1-1, with TRBD1 as a possible D gene (5 bases). The TCR sequence derives from a woman younger than 45 who had recovered from COVID-19. The CDR3 protein is CSASSGSDTEAFF. In DNA, the CDR3 is TGCAGTGCTAGTTCAGGGTCGGACACTGAAGCTTTCTTT.